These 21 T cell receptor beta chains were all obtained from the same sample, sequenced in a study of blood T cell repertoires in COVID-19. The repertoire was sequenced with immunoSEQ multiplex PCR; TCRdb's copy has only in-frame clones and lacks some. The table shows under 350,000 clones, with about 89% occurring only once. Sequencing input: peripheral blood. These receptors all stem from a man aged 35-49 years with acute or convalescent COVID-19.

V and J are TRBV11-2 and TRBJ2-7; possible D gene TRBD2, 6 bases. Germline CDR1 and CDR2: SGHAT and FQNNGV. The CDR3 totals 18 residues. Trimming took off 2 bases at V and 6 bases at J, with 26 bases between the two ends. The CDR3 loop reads CASSLNGARDFFGGEQYF. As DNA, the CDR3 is TGTGCCAGCAGCTTAAACGGTGCTAGGGATTTTTTCGGGGGCGAGCAGTACTTC.

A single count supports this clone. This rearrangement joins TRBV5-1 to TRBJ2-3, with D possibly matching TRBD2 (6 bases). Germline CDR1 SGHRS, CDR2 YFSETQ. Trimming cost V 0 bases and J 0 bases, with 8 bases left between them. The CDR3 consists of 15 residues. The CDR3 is CASSLGRGSTDTQYF. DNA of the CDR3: TGCGCCAGCAGCTTGGGTCGGGGGAGCACAGATACGCAGTATTTT.

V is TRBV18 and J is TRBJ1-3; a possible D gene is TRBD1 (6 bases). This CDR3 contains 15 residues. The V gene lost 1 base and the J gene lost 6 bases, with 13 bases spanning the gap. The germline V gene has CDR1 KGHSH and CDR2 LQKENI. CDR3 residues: CASSPRRGWENTIYF. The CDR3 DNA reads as TGTGCCAGCTCACCACGCAGGGGATGGGAAAACACCATATATTTT.

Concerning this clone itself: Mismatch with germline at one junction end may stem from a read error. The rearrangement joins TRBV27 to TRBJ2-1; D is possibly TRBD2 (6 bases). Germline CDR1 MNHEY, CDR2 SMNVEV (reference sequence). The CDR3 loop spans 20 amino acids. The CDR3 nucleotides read TGTGCTAGCAGCTGGCTCAGGGTGACTGAGTTGGGGGGCTCCTACAATGAGCAGTTCTTC. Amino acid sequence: CASSWLRVTELGGSYNEQFF.

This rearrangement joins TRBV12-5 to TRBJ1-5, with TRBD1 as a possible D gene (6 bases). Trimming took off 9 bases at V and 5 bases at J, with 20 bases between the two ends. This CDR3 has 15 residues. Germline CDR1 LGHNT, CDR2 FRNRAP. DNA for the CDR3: TGTGCTAGCGGGGAGTCCAGGGGTGGTTATCAGCCCCAGCATTTT. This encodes CASGESRGGYQPQHF. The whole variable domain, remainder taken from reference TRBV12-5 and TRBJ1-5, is DARVTQTPRHKVTEMGQEVTMRCQPILGHNTVFWYRQTMMQGLELLAYFRNRAPLDDSGMPKDRFSAEMPDATLATLKIQPSEPRDSAVYFCASGESRGGYQPQHFGDGTRLSIL.

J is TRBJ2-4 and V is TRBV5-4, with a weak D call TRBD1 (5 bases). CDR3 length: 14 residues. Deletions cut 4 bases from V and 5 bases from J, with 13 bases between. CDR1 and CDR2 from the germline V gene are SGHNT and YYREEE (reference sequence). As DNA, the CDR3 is TGTGCCAGCAGCCCCAAGGTGACAGAAAACATTCAGTACTTC. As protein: CASSPKVTENIQYF.

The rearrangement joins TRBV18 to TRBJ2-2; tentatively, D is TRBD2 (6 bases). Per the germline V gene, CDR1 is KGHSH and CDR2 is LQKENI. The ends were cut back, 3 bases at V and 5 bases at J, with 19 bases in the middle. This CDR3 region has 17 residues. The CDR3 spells CASSPSLIGGETGELFF. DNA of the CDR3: TGTGCCAGCTCACCCAGCTTAATAGGAGGGGAGACCGGGGAGCTGTTTTTT.

The chain's CDR3 is CAWIRDSHVGGYTF. CDR3 nucleotides: TGTGCCTGGATCCGGGACTCCCACGTCGGTGGCTACACCTTC. V is TRBV30 and J is TRBJ1-2, with TRBD1 as a possible D gene (5 bases). V lost 4 bases and J 7 bases, leaving 19 bases between the germline ends. The CDR3 totals 14 residues. Looked up from germline, CDR1 is GTSNPN and CDR2 is SVGIG (reference sequence).

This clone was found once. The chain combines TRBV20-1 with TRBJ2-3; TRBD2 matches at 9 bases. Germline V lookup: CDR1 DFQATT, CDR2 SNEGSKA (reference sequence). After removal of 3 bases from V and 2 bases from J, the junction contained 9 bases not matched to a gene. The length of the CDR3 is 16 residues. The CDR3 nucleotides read TGCAGTGCTAGTCCAATAGCGGGGGAAATCACAGATACGCAGTATTTT. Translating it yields CSASPIAGEITDTQYF.

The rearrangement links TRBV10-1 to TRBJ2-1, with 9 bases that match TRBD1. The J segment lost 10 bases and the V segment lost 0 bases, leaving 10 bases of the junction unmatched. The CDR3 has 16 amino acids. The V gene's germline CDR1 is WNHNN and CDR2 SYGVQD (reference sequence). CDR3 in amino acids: CASSESDGTGKSEQFF. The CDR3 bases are TGCGCCAGCAGTGAGTCGGATGGGACAGGGAAGTCGGAGCAGTTCTTC.

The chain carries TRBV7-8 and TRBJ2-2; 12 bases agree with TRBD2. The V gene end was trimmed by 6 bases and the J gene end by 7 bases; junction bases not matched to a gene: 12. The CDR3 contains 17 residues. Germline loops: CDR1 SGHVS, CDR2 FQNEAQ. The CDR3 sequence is CASSHLLAGGPGGELFF. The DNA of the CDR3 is TGTGCCAGCAGTCATCTCCTAGCGGGGGGGCCTGGCGGGGAGCTGTTTTTT.

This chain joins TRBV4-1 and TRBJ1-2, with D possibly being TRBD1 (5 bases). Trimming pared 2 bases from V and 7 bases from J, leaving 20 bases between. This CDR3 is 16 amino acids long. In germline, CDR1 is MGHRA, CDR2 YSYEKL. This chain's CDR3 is CASSQSPRDSLGGYTF. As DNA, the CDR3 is TGCGCCAGCAGCCAAAGCCCCCGGGACTCACTGGGTGGCTACACCTTC.

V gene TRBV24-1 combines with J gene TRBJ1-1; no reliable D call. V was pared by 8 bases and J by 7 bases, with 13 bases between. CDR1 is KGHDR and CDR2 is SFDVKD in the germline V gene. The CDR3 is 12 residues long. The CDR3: CATISPGNEAFF. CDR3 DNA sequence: TGTGCCACCATCTCCCCGGGGAATGAAGCTTTCTTT.

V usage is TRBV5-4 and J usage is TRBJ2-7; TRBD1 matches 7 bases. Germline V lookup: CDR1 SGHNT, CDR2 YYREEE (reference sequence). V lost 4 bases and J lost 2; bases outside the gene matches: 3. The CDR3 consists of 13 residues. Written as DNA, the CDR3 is TGTGCCAGCAGCATGGGACAGCCCTACGAGCAGTACTTC. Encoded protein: CASSMGQPYEQYF. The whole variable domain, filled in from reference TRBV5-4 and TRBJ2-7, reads ETGVTQSPTHLIKTRGQQVTLRCSSQSGHNTVSWYQQALGQGPQFIFQYYREEENGRGNFPPRFSGLQFPNYSSELNVNALELDDSALYLCASSMGQPYEQYFGPGTRLTVT.

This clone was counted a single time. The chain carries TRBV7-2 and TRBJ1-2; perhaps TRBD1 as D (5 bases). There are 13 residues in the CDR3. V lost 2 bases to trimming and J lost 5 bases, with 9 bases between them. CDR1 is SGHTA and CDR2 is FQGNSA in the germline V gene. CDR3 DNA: TGTGCCAGCAGCTTAACAGGACCTTATGGCTACACCTTC. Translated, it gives CASSLTGPYGYTF.

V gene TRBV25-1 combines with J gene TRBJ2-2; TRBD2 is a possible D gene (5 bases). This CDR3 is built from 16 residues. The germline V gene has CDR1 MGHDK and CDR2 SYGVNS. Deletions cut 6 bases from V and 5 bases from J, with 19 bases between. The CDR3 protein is CASSPPTGIPTGELFF. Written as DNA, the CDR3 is TGTGCCAGCAGCCCACCCACCGGGATTCCAACCGGGGAGCTGTTTTTT. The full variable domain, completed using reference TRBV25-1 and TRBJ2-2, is EADIYQTPRYLVIGTGKKITLECSQTMGHDKMYWYQQDPGMELHLIHYSYGVNSTEKGDLSSESTVSRIRTEHFPLTLESARPSHTSQYLCASSPPTGIPTGELFFGEGSRLTVL.

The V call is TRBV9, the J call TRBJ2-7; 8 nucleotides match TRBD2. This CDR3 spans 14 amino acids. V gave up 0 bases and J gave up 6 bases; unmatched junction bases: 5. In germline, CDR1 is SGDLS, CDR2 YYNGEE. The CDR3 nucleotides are TGTGCCAGCAGCGTAGGCCCGGGAGGGGTCGAGCAGTACTTC. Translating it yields CASSVGPGGVEQYF.

In DNA form, the CDR3 reads TGTGCCAGCAGCTCCGGGGGACCAGGGGAGCAGTTCTTC. Its translation: CASSSGGPGEQFF. V gene TRBV7-2 combines with J gene TRBJ2-1; TRBD2 is a possible D gene (6 bases). The CDR3 is made up of 13 amino acids. Germline V gene lookup returns CDR1 SGHTA and CDR2 FQGNSA. V lost 4 bases, J lost 10 bases, and 14 bases lay in between.

This chain's CDR3 is CASSKGQDSILNTEAFF. For the CDR3, the DNA is TGTGCCAGCAGCAAGGGTCAGGACAGCATCTTGAACACTGAAGCTTTCTTT. The chain uses TRBV21-1 and TRBJ1-1; whether TRBD1, the table's D call, matches the DNA was not checked. TRBV21-1 is a pseudogene locus. This CDR3 spans 17 amino acids.

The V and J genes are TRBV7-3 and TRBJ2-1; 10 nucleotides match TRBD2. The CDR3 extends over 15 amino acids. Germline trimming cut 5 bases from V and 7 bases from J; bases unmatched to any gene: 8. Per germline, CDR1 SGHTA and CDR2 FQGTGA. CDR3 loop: CASSLTSGVFNEQFF. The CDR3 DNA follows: TGTGCCAGCAGCCTTACTAGCGGGGTTTTTAATGAGCAGTTCTTC.

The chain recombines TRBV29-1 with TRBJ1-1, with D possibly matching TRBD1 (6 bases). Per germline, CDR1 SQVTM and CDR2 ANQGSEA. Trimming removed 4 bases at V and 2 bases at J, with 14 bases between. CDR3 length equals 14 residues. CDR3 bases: TGCAGCGTTGCAGCGAACAGGGCTAACACTGAAGCTTTCTTT. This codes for CSVAANRANTEAFF.